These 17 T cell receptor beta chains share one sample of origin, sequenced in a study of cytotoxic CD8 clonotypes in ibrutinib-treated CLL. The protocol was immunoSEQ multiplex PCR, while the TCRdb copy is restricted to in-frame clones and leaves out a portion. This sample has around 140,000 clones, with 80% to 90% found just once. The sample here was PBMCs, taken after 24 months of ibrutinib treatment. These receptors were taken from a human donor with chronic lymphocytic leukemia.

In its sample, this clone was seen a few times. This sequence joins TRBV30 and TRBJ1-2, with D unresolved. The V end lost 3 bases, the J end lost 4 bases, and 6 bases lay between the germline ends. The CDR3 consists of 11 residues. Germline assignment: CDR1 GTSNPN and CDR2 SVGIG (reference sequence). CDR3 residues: CAWRSSYGYTF. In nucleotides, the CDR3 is TGTGCCTGGAGGAGCAGCTATGGCTACACCTTC.

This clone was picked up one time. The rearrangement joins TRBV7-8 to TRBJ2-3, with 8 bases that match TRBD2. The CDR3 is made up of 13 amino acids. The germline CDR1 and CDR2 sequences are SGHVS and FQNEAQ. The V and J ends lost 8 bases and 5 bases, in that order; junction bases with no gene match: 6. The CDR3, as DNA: TGTGCCAGCGGTCGGGGGGGCCTAGATACGCAGTATTTT. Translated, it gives CASGRGGLDTQYF.

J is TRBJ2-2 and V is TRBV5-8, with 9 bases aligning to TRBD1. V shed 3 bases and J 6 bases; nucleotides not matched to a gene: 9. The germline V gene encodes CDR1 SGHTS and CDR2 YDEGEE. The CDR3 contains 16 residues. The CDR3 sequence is CASSYTGGLFSGELFF. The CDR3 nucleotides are TGTGCCAGCAGCTATACAGGGGGCCTTTTTTCCGGGGAGCTGTTTTTT.

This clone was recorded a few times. The CDR3 sequence is CASSWDSIYGYTF. CDR3 DNA: TGTGCCAGCAGCTGGGACAGTATCTATGGCTACACCTTC. This rearrangement joins TRBV6-6 to TRBJ1-2; 7 nucleotides align to TRBD1. Unmatched junction bases numbered 5, after V lost 6 bases and J lost 4 bases. Germline lookup yields CDR1 MNHNY and CDR2 SVGAGI (reference sequence). The CDR3 has 13 amino acids.

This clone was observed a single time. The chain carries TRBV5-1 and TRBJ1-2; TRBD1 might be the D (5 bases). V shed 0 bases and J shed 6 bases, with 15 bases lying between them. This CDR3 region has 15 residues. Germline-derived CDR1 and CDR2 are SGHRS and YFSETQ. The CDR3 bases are TGCGCCAGCAGCTTGGCCGGCAGGGCGGGAGATGGCTACACCTTC. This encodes CASSLAGRAGDGYTF.

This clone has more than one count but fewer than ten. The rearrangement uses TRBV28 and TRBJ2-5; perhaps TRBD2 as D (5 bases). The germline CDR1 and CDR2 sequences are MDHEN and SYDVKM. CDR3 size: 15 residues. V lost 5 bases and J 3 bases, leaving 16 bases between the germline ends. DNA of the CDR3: TGTGCCAGCAGTCATTCGAGGGCCGAAAAAGAGACCCAGTACTTC. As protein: CASSHSRAEKETQYF. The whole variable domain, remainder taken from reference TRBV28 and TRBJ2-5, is DVKVTQSSRYLVKRTGEKVFLECVQDMDHENMFWYRQDPGLGLRLIYFSYDVKMKEKGDIPEGYSVSREKKERFSLILESASTNQTSMYLCASSHSRAEKETQYFGPGTRLLVL.

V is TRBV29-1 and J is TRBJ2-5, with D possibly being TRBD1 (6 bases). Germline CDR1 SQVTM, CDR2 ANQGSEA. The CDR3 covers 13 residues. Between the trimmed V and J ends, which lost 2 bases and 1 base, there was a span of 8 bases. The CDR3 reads CSVEQGIQETQYF. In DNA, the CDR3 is TGCAGCGTTGAACAGGGGATCCAAGAGACCCAGTACTTC.

CDR3: CASSLGGRAGTDTQYF. CDR3 DNA sequence: TGTGCCAGCAGCTTAGGAGGGCGGGCTGGCACAGATACGCAGTATTTT. The V gene is TRBV11-2, the J gene TRBJ2-3; tentative D call: TRBD2 (5 bases). V was shortened by 1 base and J by 1 base, with 12 bases between the two germline ends. The CDR3 contains 16 residues. Germline assignment: CDR1 SGHAT and CDR2 FQNNGV.

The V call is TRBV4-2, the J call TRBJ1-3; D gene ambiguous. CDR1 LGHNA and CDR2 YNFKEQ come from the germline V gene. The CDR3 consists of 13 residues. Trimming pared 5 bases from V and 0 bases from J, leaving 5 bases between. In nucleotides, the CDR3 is TGTGCCAGCAGCTATAACTCTGGAAACACCATATATTTT. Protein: CASSYNSGNTIYF.

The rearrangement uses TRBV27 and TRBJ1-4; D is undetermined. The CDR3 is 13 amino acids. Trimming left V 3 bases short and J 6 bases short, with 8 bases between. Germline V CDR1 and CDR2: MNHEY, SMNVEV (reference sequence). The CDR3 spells CASSFWPYEKLFF. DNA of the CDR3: TGTGCCAGCAGTTTTTGGCCATATGAAAAACTGTTTTTT. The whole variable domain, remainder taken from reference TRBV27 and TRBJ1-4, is EAQVTQNPRYLITVTGKKLTVTCSQNMNHEYMSWYRQDPGLGLRQIYYSMNVEVTDKGDVPEGYKVSRKEKRNFPLILESPSPNQTSLYFCASSFWPYEKLFFGSGTQLSVL.

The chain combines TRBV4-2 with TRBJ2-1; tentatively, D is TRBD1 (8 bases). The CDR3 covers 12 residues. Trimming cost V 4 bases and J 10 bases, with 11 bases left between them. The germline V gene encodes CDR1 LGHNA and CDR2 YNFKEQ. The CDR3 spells CASSPQGGEQFF. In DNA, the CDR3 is TGTGCCAGCAGCCCACAGGGGGGGGAGCAGTTCTTC.

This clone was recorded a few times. The CDR3 region is CASRATGDTEAFF. The CDR3, as DNA: TGCGCCAGCAGAGCTACAGGGGACACTGAAGCTTTCTTT. The genes are TRBV10-2 and TRBJ1-1; 7 bases line up with TRBD1. CDR3 length: 13 residues. V lost 6 bases, J lost 3 bases, and 4 bases stayed unmatched. CDR1 and CDR2 from the germline V gene are WSHSY and SAAADI.

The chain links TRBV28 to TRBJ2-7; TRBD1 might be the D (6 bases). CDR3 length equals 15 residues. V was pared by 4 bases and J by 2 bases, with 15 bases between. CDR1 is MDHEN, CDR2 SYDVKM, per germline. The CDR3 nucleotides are TGTGCCAGCAGTTCCGCAGGGGTAGAGGCCTACGAGCAGTACTTC. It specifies CASSSAGVEAYEQYF.

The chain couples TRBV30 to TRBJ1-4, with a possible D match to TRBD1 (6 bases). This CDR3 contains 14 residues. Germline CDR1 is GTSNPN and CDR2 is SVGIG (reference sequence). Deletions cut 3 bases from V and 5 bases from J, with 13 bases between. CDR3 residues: CAWRPGQLNEKLFF. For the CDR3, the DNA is TGTGCCTGGAGGCCCGGACAGCTCAATGAAAAACTGTTTTTT. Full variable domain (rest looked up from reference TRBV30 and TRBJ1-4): SQTIHQWPATLVQPVGSPLSLECTVEGTSNPNLYWYRQAAGRGLQLLFYSVGIGQISSEVPQNLSASRPQDRQFILSSKKLLLSDSGFYLCAWRPGQLNEKLFFGSGTQLSVL.

CDR3 DNA sequence: TGTGCCACCAGCCAAGGAGAGGGTGAGCAGTTCTTC. It yields the protein CATSQGEGEQFF. The J gene is TRBJ2-1, the V gene TRBV15, with D tentatively TRBD2 (5 bases). The CDR3 is 12 amino acids. Trimming took 5 bases from V and 9 from J, leaving 11 bases between them. Germline CDR1 LNHNV, CDR2 YYDKDF (reference sequence).

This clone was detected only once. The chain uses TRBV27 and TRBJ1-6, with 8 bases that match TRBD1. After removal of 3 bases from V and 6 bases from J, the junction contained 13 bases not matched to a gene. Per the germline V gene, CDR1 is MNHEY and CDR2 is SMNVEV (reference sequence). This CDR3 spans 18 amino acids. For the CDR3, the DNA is TGTGCCAGCAGTTTCCGCAATCTCAGGACAGGGCGTAATTCACCCCTCCACTTT. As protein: CASSFRNLRTGRNSPLHF.

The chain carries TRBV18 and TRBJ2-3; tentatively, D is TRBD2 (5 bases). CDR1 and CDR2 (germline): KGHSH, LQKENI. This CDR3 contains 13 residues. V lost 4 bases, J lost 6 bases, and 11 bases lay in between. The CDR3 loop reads CASSRGGSDTQYF. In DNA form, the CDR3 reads TGTGCCAGCTCACGTGGAGGCTCCGATACGCAGTATTTT.